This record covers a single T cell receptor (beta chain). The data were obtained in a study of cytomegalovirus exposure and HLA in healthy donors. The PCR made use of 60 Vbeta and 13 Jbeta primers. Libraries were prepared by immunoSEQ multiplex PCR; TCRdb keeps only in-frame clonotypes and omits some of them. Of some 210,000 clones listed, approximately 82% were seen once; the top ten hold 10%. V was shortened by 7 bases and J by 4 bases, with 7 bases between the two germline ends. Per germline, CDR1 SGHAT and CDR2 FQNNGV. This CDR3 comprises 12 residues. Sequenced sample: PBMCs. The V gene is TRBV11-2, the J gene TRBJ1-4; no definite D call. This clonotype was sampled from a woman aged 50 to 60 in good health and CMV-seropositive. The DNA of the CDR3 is TGTGCCAGCAAGGAGGTTAATGAAAAACTGTTTTTT. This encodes CASKEVNEKLFF.